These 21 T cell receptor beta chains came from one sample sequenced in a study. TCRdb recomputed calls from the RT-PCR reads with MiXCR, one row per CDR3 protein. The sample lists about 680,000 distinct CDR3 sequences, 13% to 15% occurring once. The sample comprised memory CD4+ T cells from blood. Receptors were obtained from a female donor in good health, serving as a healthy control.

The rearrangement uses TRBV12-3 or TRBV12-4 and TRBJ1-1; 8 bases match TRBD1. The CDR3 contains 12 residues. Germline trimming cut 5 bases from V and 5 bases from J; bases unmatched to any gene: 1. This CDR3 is CASSRQGTEAFF. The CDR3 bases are TGTGCCAGCAGTCGACAGGGGACTGAAGCTTTCTTT.

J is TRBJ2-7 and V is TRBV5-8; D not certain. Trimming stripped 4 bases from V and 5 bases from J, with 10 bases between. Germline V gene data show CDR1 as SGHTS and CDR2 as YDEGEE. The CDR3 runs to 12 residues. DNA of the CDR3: TGTGCCAGCAGCCGACGAGGAGACGAGCAGTACTTC. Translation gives CASSRRGDEQYF.

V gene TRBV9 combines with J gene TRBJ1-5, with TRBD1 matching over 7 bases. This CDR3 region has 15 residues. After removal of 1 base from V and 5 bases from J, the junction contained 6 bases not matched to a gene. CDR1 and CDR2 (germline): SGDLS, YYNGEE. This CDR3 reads CASSVSGTEDQPQHF. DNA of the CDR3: TGTGCCAGCAGCGTATCCGGGACAGAGGATCAGCCCCAGCATTTT. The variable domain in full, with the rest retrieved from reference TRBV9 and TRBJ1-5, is DSGVTQTPKHLITATGQRVTLRCSPRSGDLSVYWYQQSLDQGLQFLIQYYNGEERAKGNILERFSAQQFPDLHSELNLSSLELGDSALYFCASSVSGTEDQPQHFGDGTRLSIL.

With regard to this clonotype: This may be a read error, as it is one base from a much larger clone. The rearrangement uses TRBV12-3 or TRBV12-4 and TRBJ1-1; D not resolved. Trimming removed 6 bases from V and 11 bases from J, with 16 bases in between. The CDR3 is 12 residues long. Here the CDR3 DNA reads TGTGCCAGCAGCCGGAGGGTGGGAGTTGCTTTCTTT. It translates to CASSRRVGVAFF.

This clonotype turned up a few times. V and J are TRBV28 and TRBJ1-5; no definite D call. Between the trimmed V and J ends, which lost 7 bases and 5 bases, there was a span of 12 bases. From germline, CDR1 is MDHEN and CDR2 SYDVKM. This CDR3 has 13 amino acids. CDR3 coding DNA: TGTGCCAGCATCCCGAACCCGGATCAGCCCCAGCATTTT. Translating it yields CASIPNPDQPQHF.

CDR3 DNA: TGTGCCAGCAGCTTGGAGAAGGCAGGGGGCCAGCCCCAGCATTTT. It codes for CASSLEKAGGQPQHF. This chain uses TRBV5-5 with TRBJ1-5, with 8 bases aligning to TRBD1. V shed 0 bases, J shed 7 bases, and the junction held 6 bases outside the gene matches. Germline CDR1 SGHKS, CDR2 YYEKEE (reference sequence). This CDR3 spans 15 amino acids.

The CDR3 is CASSLALDIGGYTF. The CDR3, as DNA: TGTGCCAGCAGCTTAGCGCTCGACATCGGTGGCTACACCTTC. The V and J genes are TRBV7-9 and TRBJ1-2, with D unresolved. CDR1 and CDR2 from the germline V gene are SEHNR and FQNEAQ (reference sequence). This CDR3 has 14 amino acids. V lost 0 bases to trimming and J lost 7 bases, with 12 bases between them.

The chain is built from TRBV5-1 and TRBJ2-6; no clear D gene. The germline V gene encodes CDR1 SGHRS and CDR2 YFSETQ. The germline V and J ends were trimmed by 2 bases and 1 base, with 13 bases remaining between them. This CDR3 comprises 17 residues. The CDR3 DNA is TGCGCCAGCAGCTTTCGGGCCAGCTCTTCTGGGGCCAACGTCCTGACTTTC. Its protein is CASSFRASSSGANVLTF.

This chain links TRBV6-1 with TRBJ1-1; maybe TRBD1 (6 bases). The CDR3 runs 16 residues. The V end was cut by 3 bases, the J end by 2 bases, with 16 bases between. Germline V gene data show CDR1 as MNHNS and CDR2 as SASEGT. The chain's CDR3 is CASSDRGNTLNTEAFF. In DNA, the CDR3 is TGTGCCAGCAGTGATAGGGGGAATACACTCAACACTGAAGCTTTCTTT.

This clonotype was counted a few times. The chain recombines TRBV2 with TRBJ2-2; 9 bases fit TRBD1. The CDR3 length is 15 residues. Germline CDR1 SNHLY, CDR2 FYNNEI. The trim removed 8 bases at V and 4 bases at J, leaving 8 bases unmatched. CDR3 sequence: CASLDRGLGTGELFF. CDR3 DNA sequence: TGTGCCAGCTTGGACAGGGGTTTGGGCACCGGGGAGCTGTTTTTT.

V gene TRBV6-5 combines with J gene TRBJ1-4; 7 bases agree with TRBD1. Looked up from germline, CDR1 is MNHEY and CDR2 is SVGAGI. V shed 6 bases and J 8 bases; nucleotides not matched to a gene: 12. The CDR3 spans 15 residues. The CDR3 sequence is CASRPSTGRVEKLFF. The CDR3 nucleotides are TGTGCCAGCAGACCCTCGACAGGGAGAGTCGAAAAACTGTTTTTT.

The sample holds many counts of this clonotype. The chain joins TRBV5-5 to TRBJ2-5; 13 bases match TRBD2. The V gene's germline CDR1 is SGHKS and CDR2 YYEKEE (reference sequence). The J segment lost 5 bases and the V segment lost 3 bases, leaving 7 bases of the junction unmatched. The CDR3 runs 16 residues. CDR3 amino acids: CASSSVLAGGGETQYF. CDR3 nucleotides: TGTGCCAGCAGCTCCGTACTAGCGGGAGGGGGGGAGACCCAGTACTTC. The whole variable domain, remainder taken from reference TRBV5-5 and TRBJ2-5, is DAGVTQSPTHLIKTRGQQVTLRCSPISGHKSVSWYQQVLGQGPQFIFQYYEKEERGRGNFPDRFSARQFPNYSSELNVNALLLGDSALYLCASSSVLAGGGETQYFGPGTRLLVL.

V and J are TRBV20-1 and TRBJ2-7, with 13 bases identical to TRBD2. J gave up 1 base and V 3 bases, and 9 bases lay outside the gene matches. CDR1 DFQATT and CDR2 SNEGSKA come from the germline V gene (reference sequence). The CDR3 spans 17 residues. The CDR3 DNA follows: TGCAGTGCTAGTATCGGACTAGCGGGAGAGAAATCCTACGAGCAGTACTTC. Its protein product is CSASIGLAGEKSYEQYF.

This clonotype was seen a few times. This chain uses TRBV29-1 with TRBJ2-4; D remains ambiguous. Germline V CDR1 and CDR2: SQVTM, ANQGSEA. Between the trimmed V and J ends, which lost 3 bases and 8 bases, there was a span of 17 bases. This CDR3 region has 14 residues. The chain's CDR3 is CSVDSAVGRDIQYF. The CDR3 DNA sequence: TGCAGCGTTGATTCTGCGGTCGGACGTGACATTCAGTACTTC.

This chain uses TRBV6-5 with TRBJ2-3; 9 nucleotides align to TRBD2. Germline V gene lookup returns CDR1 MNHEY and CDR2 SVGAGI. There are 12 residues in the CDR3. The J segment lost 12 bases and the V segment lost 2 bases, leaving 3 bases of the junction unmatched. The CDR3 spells CASSYAREGQYF. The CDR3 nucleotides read TGTGCCAGCAGTTACGCGCGGGAGGGCCAGTATTTT.

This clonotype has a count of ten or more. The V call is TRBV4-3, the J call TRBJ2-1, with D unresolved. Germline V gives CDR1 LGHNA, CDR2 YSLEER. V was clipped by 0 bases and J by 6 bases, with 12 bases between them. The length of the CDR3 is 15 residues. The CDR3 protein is CASSQEEPEVNEQFF. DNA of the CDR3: TGCGCCAGCAGCCAAGAGGAACCCGAGGTCAATGAGCAGTTCTTC.

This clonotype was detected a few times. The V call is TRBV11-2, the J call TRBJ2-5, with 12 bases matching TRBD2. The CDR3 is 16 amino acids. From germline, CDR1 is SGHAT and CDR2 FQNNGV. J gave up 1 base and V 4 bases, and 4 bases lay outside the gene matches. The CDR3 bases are TGTGCCAGCAGCTCCGGACTAGCGGGGTTCCAAGAGACCCAGTACTTC. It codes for CASSSGLAGFQETQYF.

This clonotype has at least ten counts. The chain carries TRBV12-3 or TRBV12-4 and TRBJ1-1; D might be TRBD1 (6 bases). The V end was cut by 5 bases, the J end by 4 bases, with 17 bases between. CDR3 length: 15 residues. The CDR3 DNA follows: TGTGCCAGCAGTCCACCCACAGGGATAACCACTGAAGCTTTCTTT. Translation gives CASSPPTGITTEAFF.

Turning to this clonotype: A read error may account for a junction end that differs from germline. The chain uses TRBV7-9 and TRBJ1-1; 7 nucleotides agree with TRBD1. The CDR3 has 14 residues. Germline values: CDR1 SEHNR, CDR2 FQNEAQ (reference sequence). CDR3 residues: CADSGPGQNNEAFF. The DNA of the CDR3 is TGTGCCGACTCCGGACCGGGACAGAACAATGAAGCTTTCTTT.

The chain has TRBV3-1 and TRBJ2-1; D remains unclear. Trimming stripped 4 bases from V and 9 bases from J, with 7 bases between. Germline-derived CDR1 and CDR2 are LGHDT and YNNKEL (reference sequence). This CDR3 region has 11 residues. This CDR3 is CASSLPPEQFF. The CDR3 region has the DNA TGTGCCAGCAGCCTACCCCCTGAGCAGTTCTTC.

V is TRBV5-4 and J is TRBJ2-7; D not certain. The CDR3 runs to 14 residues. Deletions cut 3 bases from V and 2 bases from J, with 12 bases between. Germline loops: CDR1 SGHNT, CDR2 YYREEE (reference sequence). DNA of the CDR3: TGTGCCAGCAGCTCACCACAGCTCACCTACGAGCAGTACTTC. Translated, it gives CASSSPQLTYEQYF. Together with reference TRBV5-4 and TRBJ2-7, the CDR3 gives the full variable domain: ETGVTQSPTHLIKTRGQQVTLRCSSQSGHNTVSWYQQALGQGPQFIFQYYREEENGRGNFPPRFSGLQFPNYSSELNVNALELDDSALYLCASSSPQLTYEQYFGPGTRLTVT.